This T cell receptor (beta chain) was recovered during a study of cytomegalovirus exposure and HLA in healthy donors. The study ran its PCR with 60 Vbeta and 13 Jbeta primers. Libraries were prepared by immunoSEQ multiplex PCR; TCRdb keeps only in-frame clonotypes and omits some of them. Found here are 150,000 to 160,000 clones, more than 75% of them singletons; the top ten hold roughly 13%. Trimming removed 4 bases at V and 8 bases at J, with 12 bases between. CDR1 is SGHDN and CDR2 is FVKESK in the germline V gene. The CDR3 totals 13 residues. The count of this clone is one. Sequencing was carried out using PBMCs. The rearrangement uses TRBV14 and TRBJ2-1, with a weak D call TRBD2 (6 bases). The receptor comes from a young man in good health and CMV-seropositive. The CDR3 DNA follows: TGTGCCAGCAGCCTAGATCCGGGAGATGAGCAGTTCTTC. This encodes CASSLDPGDEQFF.